This T cell receptor (beta chain) was recovered during a study of blood T cell repertoires in COVID-19. Study as a whole: Spain, Italy and the United States supplied samples that represented acute and convalescent COVID-19. PBMCs, B-cell-depleted T cells, or T cells provided the cDNA or gDNA that made up the material.

Germline V gene lookup returns CDR1 SGHKS and CDR2 YYEKEE (reference sequence). The length of the CDR3 is 13 residues. V shed 4 bases and J shed 4 bases, with 11 bases lying between them. Original processing notes: By means of reference gene primer amplification, nucleated cell counts were estimated. Data came from immunoSEQ multiplex PCR; TCRdb stores just in-frame clones and leaves some out. For V, J and clone size, that table is used; D and trimming come from the DNA. The repertoire holds 90,000 to 140,000 clones, with around 86% as singletons. The sample comprised peripheral blood. The sequence came from a man aged 45-65 years with acute or convalescent COVID-19. The chain carries TRBV5-5 and TRBJ1-1; tentative D call: TRBD1 (5 bases). CDR3: CASSPRVITEAFF. CDR3 coding DNA: TGTGCCAGCAGCCCCAGGGTAATCACTGAAGCTTTCTTT.